The source of this T cell receptor beta chain is a study of blood T cell repertoires in COVID-19. Assay: immunoSEQ multiplex PCR; the TCRdb copy retains only in-frame clones and omits some. The sample lists approximately 150,000 clones; roughly 91% were seen once. CDR1 is LNHDA, CDR2 SQIVND, per germline (reference sequence). The CDR3 totals 12 residues. The V and J ends lost 7 bases and 1 base respectively, with 7 bases between them. Sequencing was done on a sample of peripheral blood. The clonotype comes from a man younger than 35 with COVID-19, enrolled during active disease. This chain joins TRBV19 and TRBJ1-2; D is undetermined. The chain's CDR3 is CASKDNNYGYTF. CDR3 DNA: TGTGCCAGTAAAGACAATAACTATGGCTACACCTTC.